This TCR beta chain was captured in a study of blood T cell repertoires in COVID-19. Overall study context: The samples span acute and convalescent COVID-19 from the United States, Italy and Spain. Sources were T cells, B-cell-depleted T cells, or PBMCs; the material itself was cDNA or gDNA.

Germline V CDR1 and CDR2: LNHNV, YYDKDF (reference sequence). The CDR3 sequence is 14 residues long. V lost 1 base to trimming and J lost 8 bases, with 14 bases between them. Authors' analysis steps: Reference gene primer amplification yielded estimated nucleated cell counts. The protocol was immunoSEQ multiplex PCR, while the TCRdb copy is restricted to in-frame clones and leaves out a portion. V, J and clone size derive from that table, while D and trimming were established from the DNA sequence. Of under 95,000 clones in the sample, approximately 89% were seen once. Enrolment of Seattle patients took place during active infection, and they were followed longitudinally.

The sequence came from a man in his forties or fifties with COVID-19, enrolled during active disease. The J gene is TRBJ2-5, the V gene TRBV15; D perhaps matches TRBD2 (6 bases). The sequenced material came from peripheral blood. The CDR3 reads CATSRVVGGGTQYF. CDR3 coding DNA: TGTGCCACCAGCAGAGTTGTGGGAGGAGGAACCCAGTACTTC.